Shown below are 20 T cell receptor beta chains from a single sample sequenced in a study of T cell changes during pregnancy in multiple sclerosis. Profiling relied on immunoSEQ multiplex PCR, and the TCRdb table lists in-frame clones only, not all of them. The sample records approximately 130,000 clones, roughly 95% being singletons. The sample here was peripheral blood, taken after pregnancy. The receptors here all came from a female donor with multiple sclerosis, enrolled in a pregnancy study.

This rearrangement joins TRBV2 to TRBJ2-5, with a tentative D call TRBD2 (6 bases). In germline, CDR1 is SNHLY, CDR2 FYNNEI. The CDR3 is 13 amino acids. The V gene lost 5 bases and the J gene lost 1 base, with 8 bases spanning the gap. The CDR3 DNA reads TGTGCCAGCAGTCGGGACTCCCAAGAGACCCAGTACTTC. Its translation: CASSRDSQETQYF.

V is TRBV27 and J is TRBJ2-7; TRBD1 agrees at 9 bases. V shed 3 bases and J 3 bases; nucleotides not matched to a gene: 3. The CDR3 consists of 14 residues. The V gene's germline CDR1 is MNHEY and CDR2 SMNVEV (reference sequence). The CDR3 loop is CASSFVGQGYEQYF. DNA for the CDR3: TGTGCCAGCAGTTTTGTGGGACAGGGCTACGAGCAGTACTTC.

Here the CDR3 reads CASRLGPGGAKETQYF. CDR3 bases: TGTGCCAGCCGACTCGGCCCGGGGGGCGCAAAAGAGACCCAGTACTTC. This sequence joins TRBV27 and TRBJ2-5; possible D gene TRBD2, 7 bases. Germline V gene sequence: CDR1 MNHEY, CDR2 SMNVEV (reference sequence). This CDR3 contains 16 residues. The germline V and J ends were trimmed by 8 bases and 3 bases, with 22 bases remaining between them.

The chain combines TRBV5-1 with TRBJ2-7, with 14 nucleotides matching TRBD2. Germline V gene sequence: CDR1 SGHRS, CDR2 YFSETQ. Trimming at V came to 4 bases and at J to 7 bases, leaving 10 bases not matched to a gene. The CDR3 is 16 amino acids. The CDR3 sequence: CASSQGLAGEVREQYF. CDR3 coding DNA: TGCGCCAGCAGCCAGGGACTAGCGGGAGAGGTACGGGAGCAGTACTTC.

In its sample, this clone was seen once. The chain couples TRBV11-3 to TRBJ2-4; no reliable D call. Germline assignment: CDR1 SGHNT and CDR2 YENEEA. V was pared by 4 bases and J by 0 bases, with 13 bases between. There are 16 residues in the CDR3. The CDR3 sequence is CASSSVSELAKNIQYF. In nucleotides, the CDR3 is TGTGCCAGCAGCTCTGTTTCGGAGCTAGCCAAAAACATTCAGTACTTC.

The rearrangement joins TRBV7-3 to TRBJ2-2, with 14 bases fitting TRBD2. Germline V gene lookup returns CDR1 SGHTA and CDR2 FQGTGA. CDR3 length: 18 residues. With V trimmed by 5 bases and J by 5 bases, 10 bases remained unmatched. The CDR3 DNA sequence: TGTGCCAGCAGCGAGCCCGGACTAGCGGGAGGAGGTACCGGGGAGCTGTTTTTT. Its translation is CASSEPGLAGGGTGELFF.

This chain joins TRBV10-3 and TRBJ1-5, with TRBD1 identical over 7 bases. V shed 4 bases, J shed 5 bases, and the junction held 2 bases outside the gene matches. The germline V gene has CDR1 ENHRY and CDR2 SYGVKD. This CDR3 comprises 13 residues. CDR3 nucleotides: TGTGCCATCAGTGTACAGGGGCATCAGCCCCAGCATTTT. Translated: CAISVQGHQPQHF.

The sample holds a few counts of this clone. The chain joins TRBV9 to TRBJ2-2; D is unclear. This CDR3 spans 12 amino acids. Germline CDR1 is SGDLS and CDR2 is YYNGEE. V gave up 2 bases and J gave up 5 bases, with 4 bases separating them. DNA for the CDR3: TGTGCCAGCAGCGTCCCTACCGGGGAGCTGTTTTTT. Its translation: CASSVPTGELFF.

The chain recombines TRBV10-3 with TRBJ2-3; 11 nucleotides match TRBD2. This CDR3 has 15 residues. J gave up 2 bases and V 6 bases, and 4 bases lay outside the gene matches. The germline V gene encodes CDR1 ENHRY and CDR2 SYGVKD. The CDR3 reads CAIRGGLAVTDTQYF. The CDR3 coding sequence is TGTGCCATCAGGGGGGGACTAGCGGTCACAGATACGCAGTATTTT.

CDR3 residues: CASTPGGGKIGSGANVLTF. In DNA form, the CDR3 reads TGCGCCAGCACCCCCGGCGGGGGGAAGATTGGCTCTGGGGCCAACGTCCTGACTTTC. This chain uses TRBV5-1 with TRBJ2-6, with 8 bases fitting TRBD2. Germline CDR1 SGHRS, CDR2 YFSETQ. There are 19 residues in the CDR3. J was trimmed by 0 bases and V by 6 bases; bases with no gene match: 14.

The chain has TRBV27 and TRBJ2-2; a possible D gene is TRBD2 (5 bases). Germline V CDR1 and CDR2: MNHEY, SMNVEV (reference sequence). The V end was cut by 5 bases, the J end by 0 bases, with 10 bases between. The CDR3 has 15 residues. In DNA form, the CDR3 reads TGTGCCAGCAGTCAGGACTCTGCGAACACCGGGGAGCTGTTTTTT. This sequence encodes CASSQDSANTGELFF.

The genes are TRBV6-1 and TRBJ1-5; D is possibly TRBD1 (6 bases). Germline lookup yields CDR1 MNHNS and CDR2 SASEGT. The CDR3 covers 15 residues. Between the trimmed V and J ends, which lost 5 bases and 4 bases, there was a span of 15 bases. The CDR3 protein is CASSQTGSRNQPQHF. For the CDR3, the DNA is TGTGCCAGCAGTCAGACAGGATCCAGAAATCAGCCCCAGCATTTT.

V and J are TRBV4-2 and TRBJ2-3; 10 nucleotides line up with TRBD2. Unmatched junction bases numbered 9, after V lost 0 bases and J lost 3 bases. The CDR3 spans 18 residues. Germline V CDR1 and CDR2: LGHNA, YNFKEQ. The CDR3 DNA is TGTGCCAGCAGCCAAGAAGAAAGTCTAGCGGGAGTGACAGATACGCAGTATTTT. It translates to CASSQEESLAGVTDTQYF.

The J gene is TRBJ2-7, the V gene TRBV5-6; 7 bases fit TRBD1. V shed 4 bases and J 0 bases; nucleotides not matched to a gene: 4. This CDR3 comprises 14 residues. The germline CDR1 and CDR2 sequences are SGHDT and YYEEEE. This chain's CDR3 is CASSPDRASYEQYF. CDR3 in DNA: TGTGCCAGCAGCCCAGACAGGGCCTCCTACGAGCAGTACTTC.

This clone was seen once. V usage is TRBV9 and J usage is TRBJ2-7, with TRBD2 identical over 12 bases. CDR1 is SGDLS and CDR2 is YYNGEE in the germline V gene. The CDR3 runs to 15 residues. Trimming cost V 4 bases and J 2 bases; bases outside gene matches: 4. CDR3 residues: CASSPRTSGTYEQYF. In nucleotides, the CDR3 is TGTGCCAGCAGCCCCCGGACTAGCGGGACCTACGAGCAGTACTTC.

The CDR3 spells CASSYSQGPYEQYF. The CDR3 DNA is TGTGCCAGCAGTTACTCGCAGGGTCCCTACGAGCAGTACTTC. V gene TRBV6-5 combines with J gene TRBJ2-7; perhaps TRBD1 as D (5 bases). The V end was cut by 0 bases, the J end by 2 bases, with 8 bases between. The length of the CDR3 is 14 residues. The germline gives CDR1 MNHEY, CDR2 SVGAGI.

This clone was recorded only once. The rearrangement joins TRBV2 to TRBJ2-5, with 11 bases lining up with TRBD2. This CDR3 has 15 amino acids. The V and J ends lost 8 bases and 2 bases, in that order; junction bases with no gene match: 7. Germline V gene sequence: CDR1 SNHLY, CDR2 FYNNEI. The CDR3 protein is CASAPTSGKQETQYF. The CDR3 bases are TGTGCCAGCGCCCCGACTAGCGGGAAACAAGAGACCCAGTACTTC. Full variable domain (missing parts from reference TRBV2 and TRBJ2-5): EPEVTQTPSHQVTQMGQEVILRCVPISNHLYFYWYRQILGQKVEFLVSFYNNEISEKSEIFDDQFSVERPDGSNFTLKIRSTKLEDSAMYFCASAPTSGKQETQYFGPGTRLLVL.

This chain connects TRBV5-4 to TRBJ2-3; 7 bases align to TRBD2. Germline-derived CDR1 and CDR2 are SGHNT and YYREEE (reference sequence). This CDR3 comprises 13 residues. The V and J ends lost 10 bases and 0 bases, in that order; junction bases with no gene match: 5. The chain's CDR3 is CAGTSASTDTQYF. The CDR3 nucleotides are TGTGCCGGCACTAGCGCTAGCACAGATACGCAGTATTTT.

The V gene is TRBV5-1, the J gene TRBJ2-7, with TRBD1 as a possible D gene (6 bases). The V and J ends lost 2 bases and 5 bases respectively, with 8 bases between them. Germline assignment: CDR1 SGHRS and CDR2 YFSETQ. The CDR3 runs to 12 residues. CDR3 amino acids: CASSFTGNEQYF. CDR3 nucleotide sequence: TGCGCCAGCAGCTTTACAGGGAACGAGCAGTACTTC.

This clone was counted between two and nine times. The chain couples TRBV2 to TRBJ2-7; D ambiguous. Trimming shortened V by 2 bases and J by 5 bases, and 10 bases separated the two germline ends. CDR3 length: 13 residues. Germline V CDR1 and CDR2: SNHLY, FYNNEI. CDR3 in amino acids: CASSEPFRHEQYF. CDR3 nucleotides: TGTGCCAGCAGTGAACCTTTTCGTCACGAGCAGTACTTC.